This is a list of T cell receptor beta chains from one sample in a study of shared clonotypes between healthy human individuals. TCRdb's table, derived via immunoSEQ multiplex PCR, lists solely in-frame clones and lacks some. Altogether some 2,500,000 clones are present, less than 95% being singletons, with the ten largest covering around 0.35%. The material sequenced was naive CD4+ T cells from PBMCs. The source is a man aged 18 to 29 in good health. Some clones in this sample may be carry-over from other donors' samples. Each CDR3 is given with its conserved first and last residue. The D gene is left open where the match is weak. Only part of the rows carry a size: once, few, many, or a class if the clone is expanded.

clone size	D gene	V gene	J gene	CDR3 DNA	CDR3 protein
.	.	TRBV9	TRBJ2-5	TGTGCCAGCAGCGTAGACCTACGGGAGACCCAGTACTTC	CASSVDLRETQYF
few	.	TRBV30	TRBJ1-1	TGTGCCTGGAAATTGGGCACTGAAGCTTTCTTT	CAWKLGTEAFF
.	.	TRBV19	TRBJ1-1	TGTGCCAGTAGTATAGTCGCTAACACTGAAGCTTTCTTT	CASSIVANTEAFF
.	.	TRBV11-3	TRBJ2-7	TGTGCCAGCAGCTCAGAACGGGTTTACGAGCAGTACTTC	CASSSERVYEQYF
.	.	TRBV19	TRBJ1-5	TGTGCCAGTAGTGGGGGCTGGAGTAGCAATCAGCCCCAGCATTTT	CASSGGWSSNQPQHF
.	.	TRBV30	TRBJ1-2	TGTGCCTGGTCTATTTATGAATTTGGGAAGGACTATGGCTACACCTTC	CAWSIYEFGKDYGYTF
.	.	TRBV6-1	TRBJ2-7	TGTGCCAGCAGACGTACGCGTCTAAGTCCCTACGAGCAGTACTTC	CASRRTRLSPYEQYF
.	.	TRBV18	TRBJ2-5	TGTGCCAGCTCATCCGACCGCCAAGAGACCCAGTACTTC	CASSSDRQETQYF
.	TRBD1	TRBV5-1	TRBJ1-1	TGCGCCAGCAGCTTGGCCCCCGCGACAGGGATGACTGAAGCTTTCTTT	CASSLAPATGMTEAFF
.	.	TRBV10-3	TRBJ1-3	TGTGCCTCAAAGGCGGCCCCCTCTGGAAACACCATATATTTT	CASKAAPSGNTIYF
.	.	TRBV25-1	TRBJ2-7	TGTGCCAGCGGGAGAATCTCGGGTCAAATATACGAGCAGTACTTC	CASGRISGQIYEQYF
.	.	TRBV5-4	TRBJ2-1	TGTGCCAGCAGCTCCGAGGGCGCGGGACCCTATAAGCAGTTCTTC	CASSSEGAGPYKQFF
.	.	TRBV5-6	TRBJ1-3	TGTGCCAGCAGAAATACAGGGACTGGAAACACCATATATTTT	CASRNTGTGNTIYF
.	.	TRBV27	TRBJ2-2	TGTGCCAGCAGTTCACATGTCCGGGACCCCACCGGGGAGCTGTTTTTT	CASSSHVRDPTGELFF
.	.	TRBV7-9	TRBJ2-1	TGTGCCAGCAGCTACCCCGTTGGGCGGCCCCAAGGAGACAATGAGCAGTTCTTC	CASSYPVGRPQGDNEQFF
.	.	TRBV5-1	TRBJ1-1	TGCGCCAGCAGTGCGGGACGCGGAGGAACTGAAGCTTTCTTT	CASSAGRGGTEAFF
.	TRBD1	TRBV30	TRBJ2-5	TGTGCCTGGAGTGTACAACAGGGGGCTGTAGCGACCCAGTACTTC	CAWSVQQGAVATQYF
.	.	TRBV5-1	TRBJ1-3	TGCGCCAGCAGCTTGGACGTGCGGGGGACTGGAAACACCATATATTTT	CASSLDVRGTGNTIYF
.	.	TRBV5-4	TRBJ2-3	TGTGCCAGCAGCTACGGGAGTCGCGTAGATACGCAGTATTTT	CASSYGSRVDTQYF
.	.	TRBV4-2	TRBJ2-3	TGTGCCAGCAGCCAAGATCCGCAGGCCACAGATACGCAGTATTTT	CASSQDPQATDTQYF
.	.	TRBV10-3	TRBJ2-1	TGTGCCATCAGTGAGCCGCGGGCCCCGGGGAATGAGCAGTTCTTC	CAISEPRAPGNEQFF
.	.	TRBV28	TRBJ1-3	TGTGCCAGCATCTCCACCCGGGGCTCTGGAAACACCATATATTTT	CASISTRGSGNTIYF
.	TRBD1	TRBV2	TRBJ2-5	TGTGCCAGTAAACGAGCGACAGGGGGAGGCGAGACCCAGTACTTC	CASKRATGGGETQYF
.	.	TRBV7-8	TRBJ1-5	TGTGCCAGCAGCTTAATGGCAGGGCTCAATCAGCCCCAGCATTTT	CASSLMAGLNQPQHF
.	.	TRBV7-9	TRBJ2-5	TGTGCCAGCAGCTTACACAGAGATCAAGAGACCCAGTACTTC	CASSLHRDQETQYF
.	.	TRBV4-1	TRBJ1-4	TGCGCCAGCAGCCGCGCGGGGACTAATGAAAAACTGTTTTTT	CASSRAGTNEKLFF
once	.	TRBV5-1	TRBJ1-4	TGCGCCAGCAGCCCCGGGCAGACCCCAACTAATGAAAAACTGTTTTTT	CASSPGQTPTNEKLFF
.	.	TRBV6-1	TRBJ2-7	TGTGCCAGCAGTGAAGGGGGTACACTTTCCTACGAGCAGTACTTC	CASSEGGTLSYEQYF
.	TRBD1	TRBV28	TRBJ2-3	TGTGCCAGCAGTCCTATGGGACAGGGGGCTCCAGATACGCAGTATTTT	CASSPMGQGAPDTQYF
.	TRBD1	TRBV19	TRBJ2-1	TGTGCCAGTAGTATAGGCAGGGGGCCTCACGACAATGAGCAGTTCTTC	CASSIGRGPHDNEQFF
.	.	TRBV11-1	TRBJ2-3	TGTGCCAGCAGCTTAGCGCGGTTTTCAAGTGCGGGACAAGTGTATTTT	CASSLARFSSAGQVYF
.	TRBD1	TRBV29-1	TRBJ1-1	TGCAGCGTAAGGACAGGGGGCACTGAAGCTTTCTTT	CSVRTGGTEAFF
.	.	TRBV6-1	TRBJ2-3	TGTGCCAGCAGTGGAGGAAGGGGGACTAGCACAGATACGCAGTATTTT	CASSGGRGTSTDTQYF
.	TRBD2	TRBV7-3	TRBJ2-2	TGTGCCAGCAGCCACCCCGCGGGAGAGGCCGGGGAGCTGTTTTTT	CASSHPAGEAGELFF
.	.	TRBV15	TRBJ2-5	TGTGCCACCAGCAGAGCTCGGGGAGGCCAAGAGACCCAGTACTTC	CATSRARGGQETQYF
.	TRBD2	TRBV27	TRBJ2-7	TGTGCCAGCAGTCGCCCGGGGGGGGGCATGGCGTACGAGCAGTACTTC	CASSRPGGGMAYEQYF
.	.	TRBV29-1	TRBJ2-3	TGCAGCGTTGAATCACCAGGCACAGATACGCAGTATTTT	CSVESPGTDTQYF
.	.	TRBV5-1	TRBJ1-4	TGCGCCAGCAGCTTGGCCCCCGGTTTGGTGGCTAATGAAAAACTGTTTTTT	CASSLAPGLVANEKLFF
once	.	TRBV11-3	TRBJ2-1	TGTGCCAGCAGCCCCCGACTAGGTTCCTACAATGAGCAGTTCTTC	CASSPRLGSYNEQFF